The 12 T cell receptor beta chains below all came from one sample that was sequenced in a study of T-cell memory formation after mild COVID-19. Each CDR3 protein gets one entry after TCRdb re-called the 5' RACE reads with MiXCR. Of some 100,000 distinct CDR3 sequences in the sample, 11% are singletons; the top ten hold roughly two fifths. The specimen was PBMCs or a T cell subset sorted from them (not recorded which). Receptors originate from a man younger than 30 who had mild COVID-19 (a few samples of this study predate the infection). Cell type and time point are not known.

In this sample, this clonotype turned up a few times. The chain combines TRBV6-5 with TRBJ2-1; the D gene could be TRBD1 or TRBD2 (6 bases each). V was clipped by 2 bases and J by 5 bases, with 7 bases between them. Germline V lookup: CDR1 MNHEY, CDR2 SVGAGI. The CDR3 totals 13 residues. The CDR3 region is CASSYRGDNEQFF. DNA for the CDR3: TGTGCCAGCAGTTACAGGGGGGACAATGAGCAGTTCTTC.

V and J are TRBV9 and TRBJ1-5; D unresolved. This CDR3 region has 13 residues. Germline CDR1 and CDR2: SGDLS and YYNGEE. V lost 5 bases, J lost 6 bases, and 12 bases lay in between. The CDR3 spells CASSTTPAQPQHF. In DNA, the CDR3 is TGTGCCAGCAGTACCACCCCTGCTCAGCCCCAGCATTTT.

The chain links TRBV5-5 to TRBJ2-4; 9 bases are shared with TRBD1. Per the germline V gene, CDR1 is SGHKS and CDR2 is YYEKEE (reference sequence). The CDR3 loop spans 14 amino acids. The V gene end was trimmed by 0 bases and the J gene end by 8 bases; junction bases not matched to a gene: 3. CDR3 sequence reads: CASSLEDRGDIQYF. DNA for the CDR3: TGTGCCAGCAGCTTGGAGGACAGGGGTGACATTCAGTACTTC.

The chain has TRBV7-9 and TRBJ2-2, with TRBD1 identical over 10 bases. Germline V lookup: CDR1 SEHNR, CDR2 FQNEAQ (reference sequence). V was pared by 5 bases and J by 3 bases, with 12 bases of the junction left unmatched. The CDR3 runs 18 residues. The CDR3 loop is CASSPRDRGTEDTGELFF. In nucleotides, the CDR3 is TGTGCCAGCAGCCCCCGGGACAGGGGAACCGAGGACACCGGGGAGCTGTTTTTT.

The genes are TRBV5-1 and TRBJ1-6; no definite D call. Germline values: CDR1 SGHRS, CDR2 YFSETQ. CDR3 length: 16 amino acids. V was clipped by 0 bases and J by 10 bases, with 17 bases between them. This CDR3 reads CASSLGPERVRSPLHF. Written as DNA, the CDR3 is TGCGCCAGCAGCTTGGGCCCAGAGAGGGTGCGGTCACCCCTCCACTTT.

The rearrangement links TRBV10-3 to TRBJ2-5; 9 bases match TRBD1. The CDR3 contains 15 residues. After removal of 4 bases from V and 5 bases from J, the junction contained 8 bases not matched to a gene. CDR1 and CDR2 from the germline V gene are ENHRY and SYGVKD. CDR3 sequence (DNA): TGTGCCATCAGTGCTGGACAGGGGTCGCGGGAGACCCAGTACTTC. This gives the protein CAISAGQGSRETQYF.

This clonotype occurred a few times. This chain uses TRBV15 with TRBJ1-2; D gene ambiguous. Germline loops: CDR1 LNHNV, CDR2 YYDKDF (reference sequence). Trimming removed 0 bases at V and 1 base at J, with 9 bases between. This CDR3 region has 15 residues. The CDR3 sequence: CATSRDKAHNYGYTF. The CDR3 DNA follows: TGTGCCACCAGCAGAGATAAGGCACATAACTATGGCTACACCTTC.

This clonotype was observed at least ten times. As DNA, the CDR3 is TGCGCCAGCAGCTCCCAGGGCGCGAACACTGAAGCTTTCTTT. Translation: CASSSQGANTEAFF. The chain has TRBV5-1 and TRBJ1-1; the D gene is possibly TRBD1 (5 bases). CDR1 is SGHRS and CDR2 is YFSETQ in the germline V gene. V lost 3 bases to trimming and J lost 1 base, with 10 bases between them. This CDR3 has 14 amino acids.

This clonotype occurred a few times. This chain's CDR3 is CASSRSARSAWETQYF. As DNA, the CDR3 is TGCGCCAGCAGCCGGTCCGCCCGTAGCGCTTGGGAGACCCAGTACTTC. The chain employs TRBV4-1 and TRBJ2-5, with D maybe TRBD2 (5 bases). From germline, CDR1 is MGHRA and CDR2 YSYEKL. This CDR3 region has 16 residues. Trimming took off 4 bases at V and 5 bases at J, with 20 bases between the two ends.

This clonotype was detected only a few times. This chain uses TRBV7-7 with TRBJ2-7; 9 bases line up with TRBD1. The CDR3 contains 13 residues. Germline CDR1 reads SSHAT; CDR2 reads FNYEAQ (reference sequence). CDR3 DNA sequence: TGTGCTAGCAGCGCCGGGACAGGGTCCGAGCAGTACGTC. This gives the protein CASSAGTGSEQYV.

J is TRBJ2-1 and V is TRBV6-2 or TRBV6-3, with D possibly being TRBD2 (5 bases). Trimming shortened V by 0 bases and J by 10 bases, and 16 bases separated the two germline ends. The CDR3 spans 15 residues. Germline assignment: CDR1 MNHEY and CDR2 SVGEGT. CDR3 protein: CASSYSSHSGTEQFF. The CDR3 bases are TGTGCCAGCAGTTACTCGAGTCACAGCGGAACCGAGCAGTTCTTC.

At least ten counts were recorded for this clonotype. Compared with germline, one end of the junction differs, possibly owing to a read error. This chain links TRBV13 with TRBJ2-3; D unclear. CDR1 and CDR2 (germline): PRHDT, FYEKMQ (reference sequence). The length of the CDR3 is 12 residues. CDR3 sequence: CASSLGTDTQYF. For the CDR3, the DNA is TGTGCCAGCAGTTTAGGCACAGATACGCAGTATTTT. Full variable domain (missing parts from reference TRBV13 and TRBJ2-3): AAGVIQSPRHLIKEKRETATLKCYPIPRHDTVYWYQQGPGQDPQFLISFYEKMQSDKGSIPDRFSAQQFSDYHSELNMSSLELGDSALYFCASSLGTDTQYFGPGTRLTVL.